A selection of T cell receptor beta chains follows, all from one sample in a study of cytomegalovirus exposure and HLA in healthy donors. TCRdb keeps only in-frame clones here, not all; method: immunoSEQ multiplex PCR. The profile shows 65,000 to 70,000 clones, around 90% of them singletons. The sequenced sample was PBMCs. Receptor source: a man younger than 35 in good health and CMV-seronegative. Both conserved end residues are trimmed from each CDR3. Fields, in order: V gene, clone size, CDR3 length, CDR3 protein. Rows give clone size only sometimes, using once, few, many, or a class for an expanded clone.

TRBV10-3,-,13,AISEPTGANTEAF
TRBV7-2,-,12,ASSADSGGSEQF
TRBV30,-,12,AWRAGLLPGEQY
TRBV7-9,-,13,ASSLMAGLGNTIY
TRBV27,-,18,ASSSLGGGKVVGSTDTQY
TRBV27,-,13,ASSFSGGANTEAF
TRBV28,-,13,ASCPLTGSGTEAF
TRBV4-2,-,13,ASSLRGQGVETQY
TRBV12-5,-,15,ASGFLLFLASTGELF
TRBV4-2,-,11,ASSPSGGQGRF
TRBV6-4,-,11,ASSKERTNEQF
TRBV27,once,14,ASSLGRLRGTDTQY
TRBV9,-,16,ASSPAFAGDRLTDTQY
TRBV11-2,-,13,ASSYLRDRVQEQY
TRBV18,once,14,ASSPPGHSGANVLT
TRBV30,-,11,AWSETGWSEAF
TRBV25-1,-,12,ASSASGRVETQY
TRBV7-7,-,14,ASSLALLGESHEQF
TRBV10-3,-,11,AITSGTSYEQY
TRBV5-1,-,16,ASHHDPQTGDFTDTQY
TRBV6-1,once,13,ASSEMGGPNQPQH
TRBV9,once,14,ASSAPGQGIFNEQF
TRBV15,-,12,ATSRDPVPYEQY
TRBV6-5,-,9,ASSIRGEQY
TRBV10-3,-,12,ATRDREVWQPQH
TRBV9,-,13,ASSVGGQGAREQY
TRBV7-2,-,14,ASSLGGQGVDYGYT
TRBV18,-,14,ASSWPGTGNTGELF
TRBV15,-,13,ATSSGTSGAYEQY
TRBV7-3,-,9,ASSIGDTQY
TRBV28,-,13,ASSSLGQLHYEQY
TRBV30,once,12,AWSVGGNSYEQY
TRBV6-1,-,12,ASSGTSPVPVQF
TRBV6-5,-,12,ASSYAAGNEKLF
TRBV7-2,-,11,ASSLGTGDEQY
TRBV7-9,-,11,ASSGGLSPEQF
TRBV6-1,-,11,ASKTGPGNTIY
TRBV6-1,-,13,ASRPDRGWNQPQH
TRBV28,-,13,ASSSRQGPYYGYT
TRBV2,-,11,ASSERDQETQY
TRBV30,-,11,AWSTQGANEQF
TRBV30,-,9,AWSRGIEAF
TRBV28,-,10,ASGGDPREQY
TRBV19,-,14,ASSRDSGLYTDTQY
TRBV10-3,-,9,AISDSYEQY
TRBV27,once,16,ASSLSRQAGGMSPEQF
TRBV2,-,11,ASSDLRRDTQY
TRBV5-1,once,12,ASSGQGGVGEQY
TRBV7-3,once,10,ASSLGAGELF
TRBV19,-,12,ASTGLAQDETQY
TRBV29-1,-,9,SVVQGVTDF
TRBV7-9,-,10,ASSAPVPEAF
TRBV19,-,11,ASSMDWDQPQH
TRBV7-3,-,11,ASSLTQNNEQF